Shown below are 19 T cell receptor beta chains from a single sample sequenced in a study of human versus mouse CDR3 diversity and MHC coevolution. The assay was immunoSEQ multiplex PCR, and TCRdb's table has in-frame clones only and misses some. The sample records about 73,000 clones, approximately 90% being singletons. The specimen was naive CD4+ T cells from blood. Subset reported: CD45RO-negative CD62L-positive naive CD4 T cells. These TCRs come from a person aged 25 to 75 in good health.

The chain links TRBV6-5 to TRBJ2-5; D may be TRBD2 (5 bases). CDR3 length: 13 amino acids. CDR1 MNHEY and CDR2 SVGAGI come from the germline V gene. The ends were cut back, 2 bases at V and 5 bases at J, with 9 bases in the middle. The CDR3 spells CASSYRPGETQYF. The DNA of the CDR3 is TGTGCCAGCAGTTACCGCCCGGGGGAGACCCAGTACTTC.

The V call is TRBV6-1, the J call TRBJ1-5, with 7 bases lining up with TRBD1. This CDR3 is 15 amino acids long. Trimming removed 8 bases from V and 1 base from J; junction bases left unmatched: 8. Germline loops: CDR1 MNHNS, CDR2 SASEGT. The CDR3 protein is CASVLQGMSNQPQHF. As DNA, the CDR3 is TGTGCCAGCGTTCTACAGGGGATGAGCAATCAGCCCCAGCATTTT.

The sample holds one count of this clone. This chain uses TRBV6-1 with TRBJ2-7; D is uncertain. Germline V CDR1 and CDR2: MNHNS, SASEGT. The V gene lost 3 bases and the J gene lost 2 bases, with 17 bases spanning the gap. The CDR3 is 16 residues long. CDR3 amino acids: CASSEMRQHLPYEQYF. In nucleotides, the CDR3 is TGTGCCAGCAGTGAGATGAGACAACACTTGCCCTACGAGCAGTACTTC.

The CDR3 here is CASSLDGGWTDTQYF. Here the CDR3 DNA reads TGTGCCAGCAGCTTAGACGGGGGTTGGACAGATACGCAGTATTTT. The rearrangement uses TRBV7-9 and TRBJ2-3, with D possibly being TRBD2 (6 bases). V was clipped by 1 base and J by 3 bases, with 11 bases between them. The V gene's germline CDR1 is SEHNR and CDR2 FQNEAQ (reference sequence). This CDR3 has 15 residues.

The V call is TRBV5-1, the J call TRBJ1-4, with a tentative D call TRBD1 (5 bases). The length of the CDR3 is 14 residues. The ends were cut back, 0 bases at V and 7 bases at J, with 10 bases in the middle. Germline assignment: CDR1 SGHRS and CDR2 YFSETQ. The CDR3 sequence is CASSLGQQGEKLFF. The CDR3 nucleotides read TGCGCCAGCAGCTTGGGACAGCAGGGTGAAAAACTGTTTTTT.

This chain links TRBV11-3 with TRBJ2-2, with 12 bases lining up with TRBD2. Looked up from germline, CDR1 is SGHNT and CDR2 is YENEEA. V lost 1 base to trimming and J lost 8 bases; unmatched junction nucleotides: 8. CDR3 length: 17 residues. In DNA form, the CDR3 reads TGTGCCAGCAGCTTAGCTGCCGGGACTAGCGGGTTGGGGGAGCTGTTTTTT. This encodes CASSLAAGTSGLGELFF.

V usage is TRBV20-1 and J usage is TRBJ2-7; D not resolved. The V gene lost 5 bases and the J gene lost 5 bases, with 7 bases spanning the gap. The CDR3 covers 10 residues. The germline gives CDR1 DFQATT, CDR2 SNEGSKA (reference sequence). CDR3: CSAYFDEQYF. The CDR3 bases are TGCAGTGCTTACTTCGACGAGCAGTACTTC.

The V gene is TRBV28, the J gene TRBJ2-5; TRBD2 aligns across 7 bases. The better agreement between TRBJ2-7 and the DNA end casts doubt on the J call. The CDR3 has 15 residues. The germline gives CDR1 MDHEN, CDR2 SYDVKM. CDR3 in DNA: TGTGCCAGCAGCCGTGGGCTAGCGGTAACCTACGAGCAGTACTTC. As protein: CASSRGLAVTYEQYF.

As regards this clone: The CDR3 carries no conserved terminal phenylalanine or tryptophan, so it likely arises from a read error. The chain couples TRBV7-2 to TRBJ1-2; the D is unclear. The germline CDR1 and CDR2 sequences are SGHTA and FQGNSA. The V end was cut by 1 base, the J end by 4 bases, with 16 bases between. The CDR3 is 16 amino acids. The DNA for the CDR3 is TGTGCCAGCAGCTTAGTAATTGACTCCAGTCCCTATGGCTACACCCTC. Its protein product is CASSLVIDSSPYGYTL.

The chain carries TRBV30 and TRBJ2-7; 8 nucleotides agree with TRBD1. CDR3 length: 15 residues. CDR1 is GTSNPN, CDR2 SVGIG, per germline (reference sequence). V shed 2 bases and J 2 bases; nucleotides not matched to a gene: 8. Here the CDR3 reads CAWSLPGTGTYEQYF. The CDR3 DNA follows: TGTGCCTGGAGTCTTCCCGGGACAGGCACCTACGAGCAGTACTTC.

This sequence joins TRBV7-8 and TRBJ2-3, with D hard to call. There are 13 residues in the CDR3. With 1 base removed from V and 6 bases from J, the gap between germline ends came to 8 bases. Germline loops: CDR1 SGHVS, CDR2 FQNEAQ. CDR3 nucleotide sequence: TGTGCCAGCAGCTTAGGGCTCTTCGATACGCAGTATTTT. Translation gives CASSLGLFDTQYF.

The DNA for the CDR3 is TGTGCCAGCAGCCAAGAAATACTAGCGGGAGGGAATGAGCAGTTCTTC. Encoded protein: CASSQEILAGGNEQFF. This chain links TRBV4-2 with TRBJ2-1, with 13 positions matching TRBD2. Per germline, CDR1 LGHNA and CDR2 YNFKEQ. V lost 0 bases to trimming and J lost 7 bases; unmatched junction nucleotides: 3. This CDR3 comprises 16 residues.

The chain is built from TRBV6-1 and TRBJ2-7, with D possibly matching TRBD1 (6 bases). CDR3 length: 13 residues. The germline V and J ends were trimmed by 3 bases and 3 bases, with 9 bases remaining between them. Germline values: CDR1 MNHNS, CDR2 SASEGT. This CDR3 reads CASSDVQGYEQYF. In DNA form, the CDR3 reads TGTGCCAGCAGTGATGTACAGGGCTACGAGCAGTACTTC.

V usage is TRBV6-5 and J usage is TRBJ2-5, with a possible D match to TRBD1 (6 bases). V was pared by 8 bases and J by 1 base, with 17 bases between. The CDR3 runs to 15 residues. Germline V gene data show CDR1 as MNHEY and CDR2 as SVGAGI. The CDR3 reads CASPGEVRPQETQYF. CDR3 coding DNA: TGTGCCAGCCCAGGGGAAGTTCGCCCCCAAGAGACCCAGTACTTC.

The rearrangement links TRBV4-1 to TRBJ1-1; 11 bases match TRBD1. J gave up 5 bases and V 2 bases, and 4 bases lay outside the gene matches. CDR1 and CDR2 (germline): MGHRA, YSYEKL. This CDR3 region has 15 residues. As DNA, the CDR3 is TGCGCCAGCAGCCAATGGACAGGGGGCCTGACTGAAGCTTTCTTT. Translating it yields CASSQWTGGLTEAFF.

The chain is built from TRBV19 and TRBJ2-7; 8 positions match TRBD1. The CDR3 loop spans 16 amino acids. Germline V gene lookup returns CDR1 LNHDA and CDR2 SQIVND (reference sequence). With 6 bases clipped from V and 6 bases from J, the junction kept 16 bases outside the gene matches. The CDR3 bases are TGTGCCAGTAGGGGGCCGGCCACAGGGGGGTCAGGCGAGCAGTACTTC. Translated, it gives CASRGPATGGSGEQYF.

The gene calls are TRBV27 and TRBJ2-7; possible D gene TRBD2, 6 bases. In germline, CDR1 is MNHEY, CDR2 SMNVEV (reference sequence). This CDR3 contains 15 residues. Trimming left V 1 base short and J 2 bases short, with 12 bases between. CDR3 region: CASSLYAGSTYEQYF. The CDR3 coding sequence is TGTGCCAGCAGTTTATATGCCGGGAGTACCTACGAGCAGTACTTC.

The chain carries TRBV10-3 and TRBJ1-1; 8 bases fit TRBD1. CDR3 length: 16 residues. Trimming removed 0 bases from V and 4 bases from J; junction bases left unmatched: 7. CDR1 is ENHRY and CDR2 is SYGVKD in the germline V gene. In nucleotides, the CDR3 is TGTGCCATCAGTGAGTCGGGCAGGACAGGGACCACTGAAGCTTTCTTT. Translation: CAISESGRTGTTEAFF.

The chain employs TRBV2 and TRBJ1-1; D gene unclear. The ends were cut back, 5 bases at V and 4 bases at J, with 17 bases in the middle. Germline loops: CDR1 SNHLY, CDR2 FYNNEI. There are 15 residues in the CDR3. The CDR3, as DNA: TGTGCCAGCAGTTCGATTCCTTCTCGGGGCACTGAAGCTTTCTTT. It yields the protein CASSSIPSRGTEAFF. The complete variable domain, with remaining parts taken from reference TRBV2 and TRBJ1-1, reads EPEVTQTPSHQVTQMGQEVILRCVPISNHLYFYWYRQILGQKVEFLVSFYNNEISEKSEIFDDQFSVERPDGSNFTLKIRSTKLEDSAMYFCASSSIPSRGTEAFFGQGTRLTVV.